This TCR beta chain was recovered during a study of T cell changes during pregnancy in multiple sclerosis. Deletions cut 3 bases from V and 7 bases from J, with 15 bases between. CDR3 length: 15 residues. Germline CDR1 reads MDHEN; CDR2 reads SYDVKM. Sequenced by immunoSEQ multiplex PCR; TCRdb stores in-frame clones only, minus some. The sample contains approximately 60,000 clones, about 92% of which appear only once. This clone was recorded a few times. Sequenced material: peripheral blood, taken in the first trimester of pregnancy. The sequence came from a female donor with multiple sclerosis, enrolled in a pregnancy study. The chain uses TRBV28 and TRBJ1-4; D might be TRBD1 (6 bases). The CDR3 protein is CASSFKTGGGEKLFF. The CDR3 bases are TGTGCCAGCAGTTTCAAGACAGGAGGAGGTGAAAAACTGTTTTTT. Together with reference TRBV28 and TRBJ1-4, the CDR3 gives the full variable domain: DVKVTQSSRYLVKRTGEKVFLECVQDMDHENMFWYRQDPGLGLRLIYFSYDVKMKEKGDIPEGYSVSREKKERFSLILESASTNQTSMYLCASSFKTGGGEKLFFGSGTQLSVL.